Presented here are 18 T cell receptor beta chains from one specimen sequenced in a study of beta chain features in type 1 diabetes. Overall study results and limits: Shortening of TCRB CDR3s, moderate but significant, appeared in all four CD4+ subsets of Type 1 diabetes patients.

For these TCRs, the target antigens are not known. All of the isolated RNA was reverse transcribed, so expressed TCRB transcripts were sequenced. TCRdb's copy holds only in-frame clones and misses some; the assay was immunoSEQ multiplex PCR. The sample carries roughly 340,000 clones, about 14% recorded once. The specimen was naive CD4+ T cells from blood. Receptors originate from a woman aged 18 to 35 with type 1 diabetes.

The rearrangement links TRBV7-9 to TRBJ1-4; D uncertain. V was pared by 2 bases and J by 7 bases, with 11 bases between. This CDR3 region has 14 residues. Germline V gives CDR1 SEHNR, CDR2 FQNEAQ (reference sequence). CDR3 sequence reads: CASSLQSGGEKLFF. In DNA, the CDR3 is TGTGCCAGCAGCTTACAATCCGGCGGTGAAAAACTGTTTTTT.

CDR3 in DNA: TGTGCCTGGAGTGCCCTTGCCGGGTTTGGAAACACCATATATTTT. It is translated as CAWSALAGFGNTIYF. The chain couples TRBV30 to TRBJ1-3, with no clear D. Germline CDR1 GTSNPN, CDR2 SVGIG (reference sequence). V was trimmed by 1 base and J by 3 bases, leaving 13 bases between them. CDR3 size: 15 residues. The full variable domain, rest sourced from reference TRBV30 and TRBJ1-3, is SQTIHQWPATLVQPVGSPLSLECTVEGTSNPNLYWYRQAAGRGLQLLFYSVGIGQISSEVPQNLSASRPQDRQFILSSKKLLLSDSGFYLCAWSALAGFGNTIYFGEGSWLTVV.

This clone was detected a few times. This chain joins TRBV28 and TRBJ2-5; D possibly corresponds to TRBD2 (6 bases). In germline, CDR1 is MDHEN, CDR2 SYDVKM. The V and J ends lost 4 bases and 2 bases respectively, with 14 bases between them. This CDR3 contains 15 residues. CDR3 in amino acids: CASSSLRERQETQYF. In DNA, the CDR3 is TGTGCCAGCAGTTCACTCCGGGAGAGGCAAGAGACCCAGTACTTC.

The rearrangement joins TRBV28 to TRBJ2-7; D remains unclear. CDR3 length: 13 residues. Germline V CDR1 and CDR2: MDHEN, SYDVKM. V was clipped by 4 bases and J by 3 bases, with 10 bases between them. CDR3 sequence: CASSSSRVYEQYV. The CDR3 DNA reads TGTGCCAGCAGTTCCAGCCGGGTCTACGAGCAGTACGTC.

This clone was seen a few times. The chain employs TRBV7-2 and TRBJ1-1, with 8 bases aligning to TRBD1. V was pared by 6 bases and J by 3 bases, with 6 bases of the junction left unmatched. This CDR3 comprises 14 residues. Per the germline V gene, CDR1 is SGHTA and CDR2 is FQGNSA. In DNA form, the CDR3 reads TGTGCCAGCAGTTACAGGGGGACGGACACTGAAGCTTTCTTT. It encodes CASSYRGTDTEAFF.

The CDR3 reads CASSPGSEQPQHF. The DNA for the CDR3 is TGTGCCAGCTCACCAGGGTCGGAGCAGCCCCAGCATTTT. The V call is TRBV18, the J call TRBJ1-5; D call uncertain. Trimming stripped 2 bases from V and 7 bases from J, with 9 bases between. CDR3 length equals 13 residues. The germline V gene encodes CDR1 KGHSH and CDR2 LQKENI.

This clone appeared a few times. The gene calls are TRBV5-1 and TRBJ1-1, with 7 bases that match TRBD1. There are 13 residues in the CDR3. Germline V lookup: CDR1 SGHRS, CDR2 YFSETQ. V dropped 2 bases and J dropped 7; count of bases not matched to a gene: 5. The CDR3 sequence is CASSLGQANEAFF. Here the CDR3 DNA reads TGCGCCAGCAGCTTAGGACAGGCCAATGAAGCTTTCTTT.

The chain recombines TRBV10-2 with TRBJ2-1; D is unclear. Per germline, CDR1 WSHSY and CDR2 SAAADI. Trimming pared 7 bases from V and 4 bases from J, leaving 11 bases between. This CDR3 is built from 13 residues. The CDR3 DNA is TGCGCCAGCATGGAGCGAGTATACAATGAGCAGTTCTTC. This translates into CASMERVYNEQFF.

This clone was counted between two and nine times. The chain is built from TRBV19 and TRBJ1-2; 8 positions match TRBD1. Germline CDR1 reads LNHDA; CDR2 reads SQIVND (reference sequence). This CDR3 region has 16 residues. The V gene end was trimmed by 3 bases and the J gene end by 10 bases; junction bases not matched to a gene: 16. The CDR3 DNA reads TGTGCCAGTAGTATTGTCCCTGGACAGGGATCAGGGGACTACACCTTC. As protein: CASSIVPGQGSGDYTF. Full variable domain (outside the CDR3, taken from reference TRBV19 and TRBJ1-2): DGGITQSPKYLFRKEGQNVTLSCEQNLNHDAMYWYRQDPGQGLRLIYYSQIVNDFQKGDIAEGYSVSREKKESFPLTVTSAQKNPTAFYLCASSIVPGQGSGDYTFGSGTRLTVV.

The table lists this clone with a few counts. The gene calls are TRBV27 and TRBJ2-7; the match to TRBD1 covers 10 bases. V was clipped by 6 bases and J by 2 bases; unmatched bases: 1. Germline V gives CDR1 MNHEY, CDR2 SMNVEV (reference sequence). This CDR3 is 13 amino acids long. CDR3 region: CASRGQGPYEQYF. CDR3 nucleotides: TGTGCCAGCAGGGGACAGGGGCCCTACGAGCAGTACTTC.

This clone was counted a few times. The genes are TRBV7-9 and TRBJ2-1; tentative D call: TRBD2 (6 bases). Germline-derived CDR1 and CDR2 are SEHNR and FQNEAQ (reference sequence). The V end was cut by 1 base, the J end by 5 bases, with 24 bases between. This CDR3 has 19 amino acids. CDR3 in DNA: TGTGCCAGCAGCTTAGGGGATGGCCGAATCGGGAGCGTAGACAATGAGCAGTTCTTC. This gives the protein CASSLGDGRIGSVDNEQFF.

There are a few counts of this clone. The genes are TRBV28 and TRBJ2-3; 7 positions agree with TRBD1. The CDR3 has 15 residues. Per the germline V gene, CDR1 is MDHEN and CDR2 is SYDVKM. Germline trimming cut 5 bases from V and 2 bases from J; bases unmatched to any gene: 7. The CDR3 DNA follows: TGTGCCAGCAGTCTAAACAGGGGTTCCACAGATACGCAGTATTTT. This codes for CASSLNRGSTDTQYF.

This chain links TRBV7-9 with TRBJ2-7, with TRBD2 as a possible D gene (5 bases). The CDR3 contains 13 residues. Trimming took off 3 bases at V and 3 bases at J, with 9 bases between the two ends. Per germline, CDR1 SEHNR and CDR2 FQNEAQ (reference sequence). CDR3: CASSFGRGYEQYF. Written as DNA, the CDR3 is TGTGCCAGCAGCTTTGGACGGGGCTACGAGCAGTACTTC.

This chain uses TRBV6-5 with TRBJ2-1, with 9 bases that match TRBD2. Germline V gene data show CDR1 as MNHEY and CDR2 as SVGAGI. Losses at the gene ends were 3 bases for V and 6 bases for J; bases not matched to a gene: 9. The CDR3 covers 16 residues. DNA for the CDR3: TGTGCCAGCAGTTATGAGGCGGGAGGGCCAATCAATGAGCAGTTCTTC. It codes for CASSYEAGGPINEQFF.

The V call is TRBV25-1, the J call TRBJ1-5, with 7 nucleotides matching TRBD1. V dropped 9 bases and J dropped 1; count of bases not matched to a gene: 6. The germline CDR1 and CDR2 sequences are MGHDK and SYGVNS. CDR3 size: 14 residues. CDR3 in DNA: TGTGCCAGTCGCTCGACAGGGAGCAATCAGCCCCAGCATTTT. Translating gives CASRSTGSNQPQHF.

Only a few counts were recorded for this clone. The chain has TRBV9 and TRBJ2-2, with TRBD2 matching over 8 bases. Per the germline V gene, CDR1 is SGDLS and CDR2 is YYNGEE. Germline trimming cut 3 bases from V and 7 bases from J; bases unmatched to any gene: 8. The CDR3 totals 15 residues. This chain's CDR3 is CASSAGGAISGELFF. The CDR3 DNA sequence: TGTGCCAGCAGCGCCGGGGGGGCAATAAGCGGGGAGCTGTTTTTT.

This chain connects TRBV19 to TRBJ2-7; D call uncertain. V gave up 1 base and J gave up 3 bases, with 16 bases separating them. Germline assignment: CDR1 LNHDA and CDR2 SQIVND (reference sequence). The CDR3 is 16 residues long. CDR3 region: CASSIGAIGGNYEQYF. CDR3 in DNA: TGTGCCAGTAGTATAGGAGCGATTGGCGGTAACTACGAGCAGTACTTC. The variable domain in full, with the rest retrieved from reference TRBV19 and TRBJ2-7, is DGGITQSPKYLFRKEGQNVTLSCEQNLNHDAMYWYRQDPGQGLRLIYYSQIVNDFQKGDIAEGYSVSREKKESFPLTVTSAQKNPTAFYLCASSIGAIGGNYEQYFGPGTRLTVT.

The chain has TRBV28 and TRBJ2-1; 7 bases line up with TRBD1. Unmatched junction bases numbered 11, after V lost 5 bases and J lost 4 bases. This CDR3 spans 16 amino acids. Germline V gene sequence: CDR1 MDHEN, CDR2 SYDVKM. In nucleotides, the CDR3 is TGTGCCAGCAGTAGTGGACAGGTTAAGGGTTACAATGAGCAGTTCTTC. It encodes CASSSGQVKGYNEQFF.